This is a list of T cell receptor beta chains from one sample in a study of OX40 agonist ivuxolimab in advanced cancers. Generated by immunoSEQ multiplex PCR, the TCRdb table keeps only in-frame clones and is missing some. The table lists 25,000 to 30,000 clones, roughly four fifths of them singletons. Sequences were derived from CD4+ or CD8+ T cells sorted from blood, sampled in a trial of the OX40 agonist ivuxolimab. Every receptor here comes from an adult with an advanced solid tumor such as melanoma, head and neck, liver or kidney cancer. Both conserved end residues are part of each CDR3. The order of the fields is clone size, J gene, V gene, CDR3 protein. Clone size is not always given. Where it is, it says once, few, many or a class for expanded clones.

size: -
J: TRBJ1-1
V: TRBV7-9
CDR3: CASSFEEGNTEAFF

size: -
J: TRBJ1-1
V: TRBV5-4
CDR3: CASSSDRGINTEAFF

size: -
J: TRBJ1-1
V: TRBV19
CDR3: CASSMGSWEYTEAFF

size: -
J: TRBJ1-2
V: TRBV11-2
CDR3: CASSLLVRLGYGYTF

size: few
J: TRBJ2-7
V: TRBV5-6
CDR3: CASSLDQGRALAPYEQYF

size: -
J: TRBJ2-2
V: TRBV19
CDR3: CAIRGGSGTGELFF

size: -
J: TRBJ1-5
V: TRBV19
CDR3: CASSAIPDSRNQPQHF

size: -
J: TRBJ1-2
V: TRBV5-5
CDR3: CASSLEAAAGGYTF

size: -
J: TRBJ1-1
V: TRBV30
CDR3: CAWSEQGGTEAFF

size: -
J: TRBJ2-1
V: TRBV4-3
CDR3: CASSPGRGGYSYNEQFF

size: -
J: TRBJ1-2
V: TRBV5-4
CDR3: CASSLGQGYTF

size: -
J: TRBJ2-7
V: TRBV7-9
CDR3: CASSSGTGGNEQYF

size: -
J: TRBJ2-3
V: TRBV4-1
CDR3: CASSQGDRGITDTQYF

size: -
J: TRBJ2-7
V: TRBV11-2
CDR3: CASSTQGYEQYF

size: -
J: TRBJ2-7
V: TRBV11-3
CDR3: CASSLGGSYEQYF

size: -
J: TRBJ2-1
V: TRBV10-3
CDR3: CAISVDRRVSYNEQFF

size: few
J: TRBJ2-3
V: TRBV27
CDR3: CASSLKGRLGTQYF

size: -
J: TRBJ2-2
V: TRBV13
CDR3: CASSLPRETGELFF

size: -
J: TRBJ2-5
V: TRBV5-6
CDR3: CASSPWRGQETQYF